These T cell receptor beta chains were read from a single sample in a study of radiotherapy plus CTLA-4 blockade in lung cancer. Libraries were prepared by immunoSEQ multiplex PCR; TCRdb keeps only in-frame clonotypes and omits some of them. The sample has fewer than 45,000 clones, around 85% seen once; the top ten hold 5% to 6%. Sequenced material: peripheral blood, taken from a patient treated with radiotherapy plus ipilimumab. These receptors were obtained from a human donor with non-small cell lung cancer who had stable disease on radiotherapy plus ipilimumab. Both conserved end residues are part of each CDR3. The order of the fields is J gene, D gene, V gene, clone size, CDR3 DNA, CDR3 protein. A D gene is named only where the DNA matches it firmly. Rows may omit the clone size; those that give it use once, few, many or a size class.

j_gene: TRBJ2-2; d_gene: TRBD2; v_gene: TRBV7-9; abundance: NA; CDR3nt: TGTGCCAGCAGCCCGGGACTAGCGGGACTTAACACCGGGGAGCTGTTTTTT; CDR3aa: CASSPGLAGLNTGELFF
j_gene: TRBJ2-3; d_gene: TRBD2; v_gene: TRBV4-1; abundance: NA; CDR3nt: TGCGCCAGCAGCCAAGGGGGGACTAGCGGCCCCACATTCACAGATACGCAGTATTTT; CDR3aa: CASSQGGTSGPTFTDTQYF
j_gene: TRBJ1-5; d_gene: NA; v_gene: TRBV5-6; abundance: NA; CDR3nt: TGTGCCAGCAGCTTTTGGGTCACAGGGAATCAGCCCCAGCATTTT; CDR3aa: CASSFWVTGNQPQHF
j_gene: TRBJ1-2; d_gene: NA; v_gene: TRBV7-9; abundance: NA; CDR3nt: TGTGCCAGCAGCGGGGGGTATGGCTACACCTTC; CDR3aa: CASSGGYGYTF
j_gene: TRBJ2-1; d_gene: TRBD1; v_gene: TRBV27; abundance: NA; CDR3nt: TGTGCCAGCAGTCGGGGACAGGGGAACCGGTACAATGAGCAGTTCTTC; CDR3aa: CASSRGQGNRYNEQFF
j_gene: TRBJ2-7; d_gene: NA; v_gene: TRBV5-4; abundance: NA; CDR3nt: TGTGCCAGCAGCTTGGGTACAGGGTCGAGAGAGCAGTACTTC; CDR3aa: CASSLGTGSREQYF
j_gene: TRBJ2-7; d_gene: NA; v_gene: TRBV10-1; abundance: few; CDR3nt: TGCGCCAGCAGTGAGACATCTGGAGCCTACGAGCAGTACTTC; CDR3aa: CASSETSGAYEQYF
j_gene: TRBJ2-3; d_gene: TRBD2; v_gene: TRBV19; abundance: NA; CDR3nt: TGTGCCAGTAGTAGGACTAGCGGGAGGAGGACAGATACGCAGTATTTT; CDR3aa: CASSRTSGRRTDTQYF
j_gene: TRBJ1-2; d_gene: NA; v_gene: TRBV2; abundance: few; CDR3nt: TGTGCCAGCAGCCCCGGGACATACTATGGCTACACCTTC; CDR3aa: CASSPGTYYGYTF
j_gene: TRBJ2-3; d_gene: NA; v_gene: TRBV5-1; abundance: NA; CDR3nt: TGCGCCAGCAGCCCACGAAAGGCGCTAATCGGGGGGCAGGACACAGATACGCAGTATTTT; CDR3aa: CASSPRKALIGGQDTDTQYF